The entry below describes one T cell receptor (beta chain). What it binds is unknown. This specimen comes from a study of T cell repertoires in cytomegalovirus infection. Study-level information: CMV infection and matching HLA type were both indicated by public TCR beta signatures. Study results and caveats: The study identified carriers of CMV plus the relevant HLA from cumulative public TCR beta family frequency. Dominating the ex vivo response were TCR beta clonotypes that were CMV-specific and HLA-C-restricted.

The V segment lost 10 bases and the J segment 5 bases; nucleotides outside the gene matches: 5. The germline CDR1 and CDR2 sequences are SEHNR and FQNEAQ (reference sequence). The CDR3 has 12 residues. MiXCR, run by TCRdb on the reads, gives a single entry per CDR3 protein. This table has 40,000 to 60,000 distinct CDR3 sequences, 20% to 25% appearing once. The sequences come from CD8+ T cells from cultured PBMCs, collected from culture after CMV antigen stimulation. The chain joins TRBV7-9 to TRBJ2-7; TRBD2 matches at 10 bases. This sequence originates from a human donor in good health (CMV status not recorded). Some clones in this sample may be carry-over from other donors' samples. The CDR3 sequence is CATSGSFNEQYF. CDR3 bases: TGTGCCACTAGCGGGAGTTTCAACGAGCAGTACTTC.